The 32 T cell receptor beta chains presented below share a single source sample, sequenced in a study of spatial heterogeneity in lung cancer (dated by TCRdb to the late 2010s). Libraries were made using 5' RACE. The instrument was a NextSeq 500. The public sequencing data were trimmed at Q25 with fastp and processed into clonotypes with MiXCR by TCRdb, which kept only in-frame beta chains. Each CDR3 protein gets just one entry, which takes the most common genes and DNA from the rows behind it. The sample table records around 20,000 distinct CDR3 sequences; around 9.6% of these occur just once. The top ten hold about a fifth of the sample. In light of the paper, this sample's time point label describes: blood at routine non-recurrence follow-up after resection. The material was PBMCs, obtained at follow-up. The receptors were sampled from a male donor with early-stage non-small cell lung cancer.

There are a few counts of this clonotype. This chain joins TRBV2 and TRBJ2-3; 10 nucleotides match TRBD1. Germline lookup yields CDR1 SNHLY and CDR2 FYNNEI. The CDR3 has 15 amino acids. V lost 4 bases and J lost 2; bases outside the gene matches: 3. The CDR3 spells CASSGGQGPTDTQYF. The CDR3 nucleotides are TGTGCCAGCAGTGGGGGACAGGGGCCCACAGATACGCAGTATTTT.

This clonotype was seen a handful of times. The gene calls are TRBV29-1 and TRBJ2-3; perhaps TRBD2 as D (5 bases). The CDR3 is made up of 12 amino acids. The germline V and J ends were trimmed by 5 bases and 4 bases, with 10 bases remaining between them. Looked up from germline, CDR1 is SQVTM and CDR2 is ANQGSEA. CDR3 in DNA: TGCAGCGTTAATGAGGGATCAGATACGCAGTATTTT. It translates to CSVNEGSDTQYF.

The V and J genes are TRBV27 and TRBJ2-3; TRBD1 aligns across 7 bases. Unmatched junction bases numbered 0, after V lost 4 bases and J lost 5 bases. Germline V gene sequence: CDR1 MNHEY, CDR2 SMNVEV (reference sequence). This CDR3 comprises 12 residues. CDR3 sequence (DNA): TGTGCCAGCAGTTACAGGGGAGATACGCAGTATTTT. Protein sequence: CASSYRGDTQYF.

V usage is TRBV20-1 and J usage is TRBJ1-2; 7 bases line up with TRBD1. Germline V lookup: CDR1 DFQATT, CDR2 SNEGSKA (reference sequence). CDR3 length equals 15 residues. V trimming: 3 bases; J trimming: 4 bases; junction bases outside the gene matches: 11. CDR3 amino acids: CSARLQGDMGYGYTF. The CDR3 DNA follows: TGCAGTGCTAGGCTTCAGGGGGATATGGGCTATGGCTACACCTTC.

This clonotype came up many times. The chain couples TRBV10-3 to TRBJ2-5; D ambiguous. CDR1 and CDR2 (germline): ENHRY, SYGVKD. Trimming pared 11 bases from V and 3 bases from J, leaving 13 bases between. The CDR3 spans 12 residues. CDR3 protein: CACGEAEETQYF. CDR3 DNA: TGTGCCTGCGGTGAGGCAGAAGAGACCCAGTACTTC.

The chain is built from TRBV25-1 and TRBJ1-5; no clear D gene. Trimming pared 1 base from V and 8 bases from J, leaving 9 bases between. CDR1 and CDR2 (germline): MGHDK, SYGVNS. The CDR3 spans 13 residues. CDR3 coding DNA: TGTGCCAGCAGTGAATTGGGCAAAGAGCCCCAGCATTTT. Translated, it gives CASSELGKEPQHF.

This clonotype was seen ten or more times. This chain links TRBV30 with TRBJ2-7, with TRBD2 as a possible D gene (6 bases). The CDR3 is made up of 14 amino acids. Germline V gives CDR1 GTSNPN, CDR2 SVGIG (reference sequence). The V gene lost 3 bases and the J gene lost 1 base, with 13 bases spanning the gap. The DNA for the CDR3 is TGTGCCTGGAGCGTCGGGGGAGTTTCCTACGAGCAGTACTTC. The encoded protein is CAWSVGGVSYEQYF.

Relative to its sample, this clonotype is medium-sized. J is TRBJ2-7 and V is TRBV20-1; 7 bases agree with TRBD1. The ends lost 6 bases at V and 3 bases at J; junction bases unmatched: 5. Germline CDR1 and CDR2: DFQATT and SNEGSKA (reference sequence). The CDR3 length is 12 residues. The DNA of the CDR3 is TGCAGTGCAACCACAGGGGACTACGAGCAGTACTTC. It yields the protein CSATTGDYEQYF.

This clonotype was seen a handful of times. The chain links TRBV18 to TRBJ2-7; TRBD1 matches 7 bases. The CDR3 contains 16 residues. Germline V gene lookup returns CDR1 KGHSH and CDR2 LQKENI. J was trimmed by 0 bases and V by 0 bases; bases with no gene match: 5. In DNA, the CDR3 is TGTGCCAGCTCACCACCGTTAGGGGGCCGCTCCTACGAGCAGTACTTC. Amino acids: CASSPPLGGRSYEQYF.

The chain carries TRBV29-1 and TRBJ2-7, with 7 bases matching TRBD1. The CDR3 has 14 residues. The V gene end was trimmed by 7 bases and the J gene end by 2 bases; junction bases not matched to a gene: 11. CDR1 is SQVTM and CDR2 is ANQGSEA in the germline V gene. The DNA of the CDR3 is TGCAGCGCCTCAACTAGACAGGGAACCTACGAGCAGTACTTC. This encodes CSASTRQGTYEQYF.

The chain couples TRBV5-1 to TRBJ2-7; D uncertain. The CDR3 runs 14 residues. V was cut by 2 bases and J by 0 bases, with 9 bases left in between. Germline CDR1 reads SGHRS; CDR2 reads YFSETQ. The CDR3 sequence: CASSFSVGSYEQYF. The CDR3, as DNA: TGCGCCAGCAGCTTCTCTGTGGGCTCCTACGAGCAGTACTTC.

The sample holds many counts of this clonotype. The chain has TRBV5-4 and TRBJ1-5; D is possibly TRBD1 (6 bases). V was cut by 4 bases and J by 10 bases, with 18 bases left in between. The CDR3 is 14 residues long. In germline, CDR1 is SGHNT, CDR2 YYREEE (reference sequence). The CDR3 DNA follows: TGTGCCAGCAGCGTACAGGGTGACGGTGGACCCCAGCATTTT. Translation: CASSVQGDGGPQHF.

In its sample, this clonotype was seen a few times. The chain has TRBV6-2 or TRBV6-3 and TRBJ2-1, with D hard to call. This CDR3 has 13 residues. Looked up from germline, CDR1 is MNHEY and CDR2 is SVGEGT. V shed 4 bases and J shed 12 bases, with 16 bases lying between them. CDR3 sequence: CASSSRAQLAQFF. For the CDR3, the DNA is TGTGCCAGCAGTTCCCGGGCCCAGCTGGCGCAGTTCTTC.

The DNA of the CDR3 is TGTGCCAGCTCAGCGTTCTACTACGAGCAGTACTTC. Translated: CASSAFYYEQYF. The V call is TRBV28, the J call TRBJ2-7; D not certain. V was shortened by 8 bases and J by 3 bases, with 11 bases between the two germline ends. Germline V gene data show CDR1 as MDHEN and CDR2 as SYDVKM. The CDR3 runs to 12 residues.

This clonotype was picked up many times. The J gene is TRBJ2-5, the V gene TRBV7-9; 13 bases fit TRBD2. The CDR3 is 19 residues long. Germline assignment: CDR1 SEHNR and CDR2 FQNEAQ (reference sequence). J was trimmed by 2 bases and V by 5 bases; bases with no gene match: 14. This CDR3 reads CASSPFGLAGEYGQETQYF. The CDR3 DNA reads TGTGCCAGCAGCCCCTTCGGACTAGCGGGGGAGTATGGGCAAGAGACCCAGTACTTC.

There are many counts of this clonotype. The V gene is TRBV5-6, the J gene TRBJ2-5, with D maybe TRBD1 (6 bases). The CDR3 is made up of 14 amino acids. V shed 1 base and J shed 4 bases, with 11 bases lying between them. From germline, CDR1 is SGHDT and CDR2 YYEEEE. This CDR3 reads CASSLRGIGETQYF. The CDR3 coding sequence is TGTGCCAGCAGCTTGAGGGGGATCGGAGAGACCCAGTACTTC.

By share, this clonotype counts as medium-sized. The CDR3 region has the DNA TGCAGCGTCCACCCGGGGCCCCCAGATACGCAGTATTTT. It is translated as CSVHPGPPDTQYF. The chain links TRBV29-1 to TRBJ2-3; D may be TRBD1 or TRBD2 (5 bases each). This CDR3 is 13 amino acids long. Germline V gene data show CDR1 as SQVTM and CDR2 as ANQGSEA. Between the trimmed V and J ends, which lost 6 bases and 4 bases, there was a span of 14 bases.

This clonotype was seen more than once but under ten times. The chain is built from TRBV7-2 and TRBJ2-3; D gene uncertain. Germline loops: CDR1 SGHTA, CDR2 FQGNSA. The CDR3 has 13 amino acids. Trimming took off 5 bases at V and 3 bases at J, with 9 bases between the two ends. The CDR3 DNA is TGTGCCAGCAGCCCCGCGAGGACAGATACGCAGTATTTT. It encodes CASSPARTDTQYF.

The rearrangement links TRBV7-2 to TRBJ1-2, with 10 bases matching TRBD1. This CDR3 spans 16 amino acids. V shed 1 base, J shed 4 bases, and the junction held 6 bases outside the gene matches. Germline loops: CDR1 SGHTA, CDR2 FQGNSA. The CDR3 spells CASSLGQGAGSYGYTF. The DNA of the CDR3 is TGTGCCAGCAGCTTAGGACAGGGGGCGGGCTCCTATGGCTACACCTTC. Full variable domain (remainder filled in from reference TRBV7-2 and TRBJ1-2): GAGVSQSPSNKVTEKGKDVELRCDPISGHTALYWYRQSLGQGLEFLIYFQGNSAPDKSGLPSDRFSAERTGGSVSTLTIQRTQQEDSAVYLCASSLGQGAGSYGYTFGSGTRLTVV.

This clonotype was recorded a few times. V is TRBV20-1 and J is TRBJ2-3; 10 positions agree with TRBD2. V lost 6 bases and J lost 1; bases outside the gene matches: 10. The V gene's germline CDR1 is DFQATT and CDR2 SNEGSKA (reference sequence). This CDR3 region has 16 residues. The CDR3 nucleotides are TGCAGTGCAGACCAGATAGCGGGGGGCCGCACAGATACGCAGTATTTT. It codes for CSADQIAGGRTDTQYF.

By share, this clonotype counts as medium-sized (0.01 to 0.1%). V and J are TRBV5-4 and TRBJ2-5, with TRBD2 matching 9 bases. The CDR3 contains 15 residues. V shed 0 bases and J 2 bases; nucleotides not matched to a gene: 2. Per germline, CDR1 SGHNT and CDR2 YYREEE (reference sequence). In DNA, the CDR3 is TGTGCCAGCAGCTTGGTTCTAGCGGGGCAAGAGACCCAGTACTTC. This sequence encodes CASSLVLAGQETQYF.

The table lists this clonotype with a few counts. The chain's CDR3 is CASSLDGSQNEQFF. Here the CDR3 DNA reads TGTGCCAGCAGCTTGGACGGCTCTCAAAATGAGCAGTTCTTC. V gene TRBV11-1 combines with J gene TRBJ2-1, with no clear D. The length of the CDR3 is 14 residues. V was cut by 3 bases and J by 7 bases, with 13 bases left in between. Germline V CDR1 and CDR2: SGHAT, FQDESV (reference sequence).

The chain couples TRBV2 to TRBJ1-2, with TRBD1 matching over 8 bases. The CDR3 runs 13 residues. The V segment lost 6 bases and the J segment 6 bases; nucleotides outside the gene matches: 6. CDR1 is SNHLY, CDR2 FYNNEI, per germline. Written as DNA, the CDR3 is TGTGCCAGCAGGAGACAGGGGTCGCATGGCTACACCTTC. Protein: CASRRQGSHGYTF.

The chain has TRBV28 and TRBJ2-7; no definite D call. Germline-derived CDR1 and CDR2 are MDHEN and SYDVKM. Trimming stripped 7 bases from V and 3 bases from J, with 16 bases between. The CDR3 covers 14 residues. CDR3 protein: CASNQIGPLYEQYF. The CDR3 DNA reads as TGTGCCAGCAATCAAATAGGGCCTCTCTACGAGCAGTACTTC.

V usage is TRBV12-3 or TRBV12-4 and J usage is TRBJ1-2; tentative D call: TRBD1 (5 bases). The CDR3 length is 14 residues. V was trimmed by 3 bases and J by 8 bases, leaving 16 bases between them. This CDR3 is CASSFQGADNGYTF. The CDR3 DNA is TGTGCCAGCAGTTTTCAAGGGGCCGATAACGGCTACACCTTC.

As to this clonotype: A much larger clone sits a single nucleotide away, making a read error possible. The V gene is TRBV4-3, the J gene TRBJ1-6; TRBD1 is a possible D gene (5 bases). CDR1 is LGHNA, CDR2 YSLEER, per germline. CDR3 length equals 14 residues. CDR3 sequence (DNA): TGCGCCAGCAGCCGGGACGGAAATAATTCACCCCTCCTCTTT. Encoded protein: CASSRDGNNSPLLF.

There are a few counts of this clonotype. The chain couples TRBV25-1 to TRBJ1-1; perhaps TRBD1 as D (6 bases). Germline CDR1 MGHDK, CDR2 SYGVNS. Trimming took 2 bases from V and 1 from J, leaving 11 bases between them. The CDR3 runs to 15 residues. Written as DNA, the CDR3 is TGTGCCAGCAGTGAAGGCAGGGGCAGGAACACTGAAGCTTTCTTT. This gives the protein CASSEGRGRNTEAFF.

The table lists this clonotype with many counts. The V and J genes are TRBV20-1 and TRBJ1-1, with D perhaps matching TRBD1 (6 bases). The CDR3 covers 14 residues. Trimming cost V 6 bases and J 4 bases, with 18 bases left between them. The germline V gene encodes CDR1 DFQATT and CDR2 SNEGSKA (reference sequence). Here the CDR3 DNA reads TGCAGTGCACCAAGGGACACGGGTTTCACTGAAGCTTTCTTT. Translating it yields CSAPRDTGFTEAFF.

This clonotype has just a few counts. The V gene is TRBV20-1, the J gene TRBJ1-5; D is unclear. Trimming cost V 3 bases and J 2 bases, with 8 bases left between them. The CDR3 sequence is 13 residues long. CDR1 and CDR2 from the germline V gene are DFQATT and SNEGSKA (reference sequence). The CDR3 protein is CSASRLRNQPQHF. CDR3 bases: TGCAGTGCTAGCAGGCTCCGCAATCAGCCCCAGCATTTT.

J is TRBJ2-7 and V is TRBV7-9; no clear D. V was cut by 3 bases and J by 2 bases, with 8 bases left in between. Germline V gene lookup returns CDR1 SEHNR and CDR2 FQNEAQ (reference sequence). This CDR3 contains 13 residues. The CDR3 sequence is CASSFPETYEQYF. In nucleotides, the CDR3 is TGTGCCAGCAGCTTCCCGGAGACCTACGAGCAGTACTTC.

This clonotype was recorded a few times. This chain uses TRBV7-2 with TRBJ2-5, with TRBD2 matching over 7 bases. The CDR3 contains 16 residues. Germline V CDR1 and CDR2: SGHTA, FQGNSA. V trimming: 4 bases; J trimming: 0 bases; junction bases outside the gene matches: 8. CDR3 nucleotide sequence: TGTGCCAGCAGCTCCCGGGACTATCGGTACCAAGAGACCCAGTACTTC. This codes for CASSSRDYRYQETQYF.

V usage is TRBV6-2 or TRBV6-3 and J usage is TRBJ2-2; TRBD1 is a possible D gene (6 bases). CDR3 length: 13 amino acids. Germline V gene data show CDR1 as MNHEY and CDR2 as SVGEGT. Trimming took 6 bases from V and 7 from J, leaving 12 bases between them. CDR3 loop: CASRDQGFGELFF. The CDR3 nucleotides read TGTGCCAGCAGGGACCAGGGGTTCGGGGAGCTGTTTTTT.